Each of the 22 T cell receptor beta chains below was sequenced from the same sample in a study of blood T cell repertoires in COVID-19. TCRdb's table, derived via immunoSEQ multiplex PCR, lists solely in-frame clones and lacks some. This sample has 45,000 to 65,000 clones, with 75% to 90% found just once. The sequenced material came from peripheral blood. Receptors originate from a human donor with acute or convalescent COVID-19. The donor label of this sample is uncertain.

This clone was seen only once. This chain links TRBV6-6 with TRBJ2-5; D uncertain. This CDR3 has 12 amino acids. V was shortened by 7 bases and J by 5 bases, with 11 bases between the two germline ends. In germline, CDR1 is MNHNY, CDR2 SVGAGI (reference sequence). CDR3 DNA sequence: TGTGCCAGCACCAACCGGCGGGAGACCCAGTACTTC. Residues: CASTNRRETQYF.

The V and J genes are TRBV4-2 and TRBJ1-1, with 8 bases matching TRBD1. This CDR3 comprises 16 residues. The ends lost 1 base at V and 1 base at J; junction bases unmatched: 5. Germline assignment: CDR1 LGHNA and CDR2 YNFKEQ. DNA for the CDR3: TGTGCCAGCAGCCAAGGGTTAGGGACAGGGAACACTGAAGCTTTCTTT. Encoded protein: CASSQGLGTGNTEAFF.

This clone was seen more than once but under ten times. This rearrangement joins TRBV24-1 to TRBJ2-7; 8 nucleotides align to TRBD2. J lost 3 bases, V lost 6 bases, and 12 bases had no gene match. There are 16 residues in the CDR3. Germline-derived CDR1 and CDR2 are KGHDR and SFDVKD. CDR3 bases: TGTGCCACCAGTCCCGGGAGGGCCACATTTTTCTACGAGCAGTACTTC. Translating gives CATSPGRATFFYEQYF.

This clone appeared a single time. This chain connects TRBV18 to TRBJ1-2; 8 positions agree with TRBD1. There are 15 residues in the CDR3. The J segment lost 8 bases and the V segment lost 3 bases, leaving 11 bases of the junction unmatched. Per germline, CDR1 KGHSH and CDR2 LQKENI. The CDR3 DNA is TGTGCCAGCTCACCCTCCATGTCGACAGGGGACGGCTACACCTTC. It translates to CASSPSMSTGDGYTF.

This clone showed up just once. Written as DNA, the CDR3 is TGTGCCACCAGTGATTTGGCTAGCGCCAGTCGTTGGAACACCGGGGAGCTGTTTTTT. The encoded protein is CATSDLASASRWNTGELFF. The gene calls are TRBV24-1 and TRBJ2-2; a possible D gene is TRBD2 (6 bases). Germline V gene lookup returns CDR1 KGHDR and CDR2 SFDVKD. The CDR3 sequence is 19 residues long. Between the trimmed V and J ends, which lost 0 bases and 1 base, there was a span of 17 bases.

V is TRBV11-2 and J is TRBJ2-1, with 13 bases that match TRBD2. Germline assignment: CDR1 SGHAT and CDR2 FQNNGV. J lost 7 bases, V lost 9 bases, and 9 bases had no gene match. The CDR3 is 15 residues long. The CDR3 region is CASVQGTSGMNEQFF. As DNA, the CDR3 is TGTGCCAGTGTCCAAGGGACTAGCGGGATGAATGAGCAGTTCTTC.

The chain has TRBV7-9 and TRBJ2-5, with D maybe TRBD1 (5 bases). Germline loops: CDR1 SEHNR, CDR2 FQNEAQ (reference sequence). Trimming pared 0 bases from V and 2 bases from J, leaving 10 bases between. The CDR3 has 15 residues. The CDR3 region has the DNA TGTGCCAGCAGCTTAGCGAGGACAACGCAAGAGACCCAGTACTTC. This codes for CASSLARTTQETQYF. Drawing the rest from reference TRBV7-9 and TRBJ2-5, the complete variable domain is DTGVSQNPRHKITKRGQNVTFRCDPISEHNRLYWYRQTLGQGPEFLTYFQNEAQLEKSRLLSDRFSAERPKGSFSTLEIQRTEQGDSAMYLCASSLARTTQETQYFGPGTRLLVL.

V and J are TRBV2 and TRBJ2-5; possible D gene TRBD2, 5 bases. The CDR3 length is 14 residues. Trimming cost V 9 bases and J 1 base, with 15 bases left between them. Germline CDR1 is SNHLY and CDR2 is FYNNEI. The DNA for the CDR3 is TGTGCCAGTGGGCTAGGTAGCGCCCAAGAGACCCAGTACTTC. It codes for CASGLGSAQETQYF. Looking up the rest from reference TRBV2 and TRBJ2-5 gives the full variable domain: EPEVTQTPSHQVTQMGQEVILRCVPISNHLYFYWYRQILGQKVEFLVSFYNNEISEKSEIFDDQFSVERPDGSNFTLKIRSTKLEDSAMYFCASGLGSAQETQYFGPGTRLLVL.

This chain uses TRBV2 with TRBJ1-2; 8 bases line up with TRBD1. CDR1 is SNHLY and CDR2 is FYNNEI in the germline V gene. The length of the CDR3 is 13 residues. V lost 9 bases to trimming and J lost 8 bases; unmatched junction nucleotides: 11. This chain's CDR3 is CARSTGEVRGYTF. As DNA, the CDR3 is TGTGCCAGATCGACAGGGGAAGTACGCGGCTACACCTTC.

The rearrangement links TRBV28 to TRBJ1-6, with TRBD1 matching over 8 bases. This CDR3 is 15 amino acids long. Germline V gives CDR1 MDHEN, CDR2 SYDVKM. Unmatched junction bases numbered 3, after V lost 1 base and J lost 7 bases. CDR3 protein: CASSLSQGANSPLHF. The CDR3 coding sequence is TGTGCCAGCAGTTTATCGCAGGGGGCGAATTCACCCCTCCACTTT.

V gene TRBV19 combines with J gene TRBJ2-5, with 9 bases identical to TRBD2. Germline values: CDR1 LNHDA, CDR2 SQIVND (reference sequence). CDR3 length: 16 residues. Unmatched junction bases numbered 12, after V lost 5 bases and J lost 5 bases. The CDR3 DNA follows: TGTGCCAGTAGTGCCCCGACTAGTAGCGGGGGCGAGACCCAGTACTTC. Protein sequence: CASSAPTSSGGETQYF.

CDR3 protein: CATSSRLRDSPLHF. As DNA, the CDR3 is TGTGCCACCAGCAGTCGACTACGGGATTCACCCCTCCACTTT. This sequence joins TRBV15 and TRBJ1-6; D uncertain. The CDR3 spans 14 residues. Looked up from germline, CDR1 is LNHNV and CDR2 is YYDKDF (reference sequence). Trimming took off 3 bases at V and 8 bases at J, with 11 bases between the two ends.

V gene TRBV7-9 combines with J gene TRBJ2-2; 7 bases fit TRBD2. The CDR3 covers 15 residues. The junction had 10 bases not matched to a gene; V was cut back by 6 bases and J by 6 bases. CDR1 SEHNR and CDR2 FQNEAQ come from the germline V gene (reference sequence). The CDR3 DNA reads TGTGCCAGCAGTACCCGGACTAGTGTGGCCGGGGAGCTGTTTTTT. Its translation: CASSTRTSVAGELFF.

As DNA, the CDR3 is TGTGCCAGCAGCCCGGGACTGTTCTCTGGGGCCAACGTCCTGACTTTC. Amino acid sequence: CASSPGLFSGANVLTF. The chain uses TRBV3-1 (or the pseudogene TRBV3-2) and TRBJ2-6; D might be TRBD2 (6 bases). V was trimmed by 4 bases and J by 0 bases, leaving 10 bases between them. Germline CDR1 is LGHDT and CDR2 is YNNKEL (reference sequence). This CDR3 contains 16 residues.

V and J are TRBV5-1 and TRBJ1-5; D is ambiguous. V dropped 4 bases and J dropped 0 bases, with 8 bases sitting between them. The CDR3 extends over 14 amino acids. In germline, CDR1 is SGHRS, CDR2 YFSETQ. The CDR3 DNA reads as TGCGCCAGCAGCGACGGGGATAGCAATCAGCCCCAGCATTTT. Its protein product is CASSDGDSNQPQHF.

The chain has TRBV6-7 and TRBJ2-5; unclear D gene. TRBV6-7 is an open reading frame, and its role is uncertain. The CDR3 is 12 amino acids. V was shortened by 8 bases and J by 3 bases, with 10 bases between the two germline ends. The CDR3 loop reads CASDLAEETQYF. CDR3 nucleotides: TGTGCCAGCGATTTAGCTGAAGAGACCCAGTACTTC.

The V gene is TRBV19, the J gene TRBJ1-2, with TRBD1 matching over 7 bases. The CDR3 covers 15 residues. V dropped 6 bases and J dropped 0; count of bases not matched to a gene: 7. Germline V CDR1 and CDR2: LNHDA, SQIVND (reference sequence). CDR3 sequence (DNA): TGTGCCAGTAGGGATGCAGGGACAGCTAACTATGGCTACACCTTC. The encoded protein is CASRDAGTANYGYTF.

The chain joins TRBV10-3 to TRBJ2-3; 11 nucleotides line up with TRBD1. Germline values: CDR1 ENHRY, CDR2 SYGVKD. This CDR3 region has 17 residues. V lost 1 base and J lost 5; bases outside the gene matches: 8. The CDR3 protein is CAISEYGQGATEDTQYF. In DNA form, the CDR3 reads TGTGCCATCAGTGAGTATGGACAGGGGGCGACGGAAGATACGCAGTATTTT.

The V and J genes are TRBV7-2 and TRBJ2-3; D is perhaps TRBD1 (6 bases). This CDR3 has 14 amino acids. Trimming cost V 4 bases and J 3 bases, with 11 bases left between them. Germline CDR1 is SGHTA and CDR2 is FQGNSA. The chain's CDR3 is CASSYLQGTDTQYF. For the CDR3, the DNA is TGTGCCAGCAGCTACCTACAGGGAACAGATACGCAGTATTTT.

This chain uses TRBV6-5 with TRBJ1-4; 8 bases are a match to TRBD1. The CDR3 runs to 15 residues. V was clipped by 6 bases and J by 3 bases; unmatched bases: 6. Germline V gene sequence: CDR1 MNHEY, CDR2 SVGAGI. In DNA form, the CDR3 reads TGTGCCAGCAGACGTACGGGACAGGCTAATGAAAAACTGTTTTTT. Protein product: CASRRTGQANEKLFF.

This clone was detected only once. The J gene is TRBJ2-5, the V gene TRBV10-3, with 14 bases matching TRBD2. Germline V CDR1 and CDR2: ENHRY, SYGVKD. This CDR3 has 15 residues. J lost 5 bases, V lost 2 bases, and 1 base had no gene match. The CDR3 nucleotides read TGTGCCATCAGTGAGAGACTAGCGGGAGGGGAGACCCAGTACTTC. Its protein is CAISERLAGGETQYF.

The chain carries TRBV14 and TRBJ2-6; no definite D call. The CDR3 has 16 residues. The ends were cut back, 0 bases at V and 4 bases at J, with 10 bases in the middle. Germline V gene data show CDR1 as SGHDN and CDR2 as FVKESK. The CDR3 region has the DNA TGTGCCAGCAGCCAAGAGAGAAGTACCGGGGCCAACGTCCTGACTTTC. This gives the protein CASSQERSTGANVLTF.